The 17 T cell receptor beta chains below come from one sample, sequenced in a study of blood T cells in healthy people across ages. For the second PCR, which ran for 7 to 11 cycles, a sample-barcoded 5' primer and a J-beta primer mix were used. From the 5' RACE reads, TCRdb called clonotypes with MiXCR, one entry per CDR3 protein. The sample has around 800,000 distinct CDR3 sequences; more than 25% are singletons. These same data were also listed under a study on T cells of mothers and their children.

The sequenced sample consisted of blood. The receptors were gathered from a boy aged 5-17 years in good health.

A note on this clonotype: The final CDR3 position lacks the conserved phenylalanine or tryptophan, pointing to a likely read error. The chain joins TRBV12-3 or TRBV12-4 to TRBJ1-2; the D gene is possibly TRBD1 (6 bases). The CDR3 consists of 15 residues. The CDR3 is CARSFSGGGYYGYTL. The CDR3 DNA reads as TGTGCCAGGAGTTTCTCGGGGGGCGGTTACTATGGCTACACCCTC.

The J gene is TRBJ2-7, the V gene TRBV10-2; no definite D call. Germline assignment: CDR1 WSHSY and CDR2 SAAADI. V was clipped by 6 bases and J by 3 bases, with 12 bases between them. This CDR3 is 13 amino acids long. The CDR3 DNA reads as TGCGCCAGCAGAGGGCTTTACAACTACGAGCAGTACTTC. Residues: CASRGLYNYEQYF.

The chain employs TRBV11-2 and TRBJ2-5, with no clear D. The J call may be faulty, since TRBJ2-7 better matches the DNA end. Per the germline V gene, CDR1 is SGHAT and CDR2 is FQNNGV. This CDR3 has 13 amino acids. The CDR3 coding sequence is TGTGCCAGCAGCTTAGGGATCCCGTCCGAGCAGTACTTC. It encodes CASSLGIPSEQYF.

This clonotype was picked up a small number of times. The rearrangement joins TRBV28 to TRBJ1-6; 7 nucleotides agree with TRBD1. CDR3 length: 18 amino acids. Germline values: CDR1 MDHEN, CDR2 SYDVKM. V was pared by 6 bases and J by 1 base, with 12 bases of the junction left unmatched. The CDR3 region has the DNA TGTGCCAGCAGATATAAACAGGGGAGAGGATCCTATAATTCACCCCTCCACTTT. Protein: CASRYKQGRGSYNSPLHF.

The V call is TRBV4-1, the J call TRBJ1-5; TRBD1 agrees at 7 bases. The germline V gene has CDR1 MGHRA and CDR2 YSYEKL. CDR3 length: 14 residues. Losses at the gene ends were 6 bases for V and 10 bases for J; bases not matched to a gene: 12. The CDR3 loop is CASRKDREGGPQHF. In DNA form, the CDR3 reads TGCGCCAGCAGGAAAGACAGGGAAGGAGGTCCCCAGCATTTT.

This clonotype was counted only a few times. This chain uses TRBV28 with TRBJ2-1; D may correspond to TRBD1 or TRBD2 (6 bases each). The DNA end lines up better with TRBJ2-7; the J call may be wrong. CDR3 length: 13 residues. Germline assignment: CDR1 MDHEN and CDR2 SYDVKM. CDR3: CASTEGGNHEQYF. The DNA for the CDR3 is TGTGCCAGCACCGAGGGGGGTAATCACGAGCAGTACTTC.

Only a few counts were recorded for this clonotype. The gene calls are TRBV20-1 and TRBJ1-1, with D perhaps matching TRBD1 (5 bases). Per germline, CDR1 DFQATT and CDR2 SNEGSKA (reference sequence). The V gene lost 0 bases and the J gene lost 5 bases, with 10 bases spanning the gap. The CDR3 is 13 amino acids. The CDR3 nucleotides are TGCAGTGCTAGAGATCCGGGGGGTACTGAAGCTTTCTTT. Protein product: CSARDPGGTEAFF.

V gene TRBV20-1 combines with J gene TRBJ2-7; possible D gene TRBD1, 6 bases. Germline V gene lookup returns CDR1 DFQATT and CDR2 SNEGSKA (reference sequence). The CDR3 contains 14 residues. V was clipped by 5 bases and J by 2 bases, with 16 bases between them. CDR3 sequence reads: CSAHRDKAPYEQYF. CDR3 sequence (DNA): TGCAGTGCTCACCGGGACAAAGCACCCTACGAGCAGTACTTC.

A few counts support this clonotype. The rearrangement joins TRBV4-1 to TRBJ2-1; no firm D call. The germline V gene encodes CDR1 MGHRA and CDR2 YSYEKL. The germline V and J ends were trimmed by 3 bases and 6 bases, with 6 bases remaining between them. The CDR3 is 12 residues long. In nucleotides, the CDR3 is TGCGCCAGCAGCCAGAACACCAATGAGCAGTTCTTC. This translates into CASSQNTNEQFF.

CDR3 loop: CASSHPLGGSYEQYF. CDR3 DNA sequence: TGTGCCAGCAGCCACCCCTTGGGGGGCTCCTACGAGCAGTACTTC. The rearrangement uses TRBV6-6 and TRBJ2-7; a possible D gene is TRBD2 (6 bases). CDR1 is MNHNY, CDR2 SVGAGI, per germline (reference sequence). V lost 6 bases, J lost 0 bases, and 15 bases lay in between. This CDR3 is 15 amino acids long.

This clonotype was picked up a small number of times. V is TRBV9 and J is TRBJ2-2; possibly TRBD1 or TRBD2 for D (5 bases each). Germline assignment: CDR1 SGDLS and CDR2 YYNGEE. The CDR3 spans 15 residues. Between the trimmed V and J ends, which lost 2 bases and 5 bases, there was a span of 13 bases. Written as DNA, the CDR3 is TGTGCCAGCAGCGTCCGGGACGTCGGAACCGGGGAGCTGTTTTTT. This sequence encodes CASSVRDVGTGELFF.

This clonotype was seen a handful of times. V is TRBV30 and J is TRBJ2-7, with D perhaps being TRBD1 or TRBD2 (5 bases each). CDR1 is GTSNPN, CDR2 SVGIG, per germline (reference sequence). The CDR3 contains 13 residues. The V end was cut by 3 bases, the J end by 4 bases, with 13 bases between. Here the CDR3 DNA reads TGTGCCTGGAGGACCGGGACGCAATACGAGCAGTACTTC. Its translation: CAWRTGTQYEQYF.

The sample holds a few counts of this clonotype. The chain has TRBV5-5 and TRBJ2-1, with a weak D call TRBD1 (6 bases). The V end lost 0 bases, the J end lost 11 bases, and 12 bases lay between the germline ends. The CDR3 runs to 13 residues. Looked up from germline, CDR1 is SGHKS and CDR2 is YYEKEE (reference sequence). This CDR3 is CASSLVQGSKQFF. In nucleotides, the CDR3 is TGTGCCAGCAGCTTGGTTCAGGGGAGTAAGCAGTTCTTC.

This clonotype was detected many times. As DNA, the CDR3 is TGCAGTGCTAGCCCAACCCAGGGGATGACTTTCTTT. Translated: CSASPTQGMTFF. V is TRBV20-1 and J is TRBJ1-1; maybe TRBD1 (6 bases). The CDR3 contains 12 residues. Between the trimmed V and J ends, which lost 3 bases and 12 bases, there was a span of 17 bases. CDR1 and CDR2 (germline): DFQATT, SNEGSKA (reference sequence).

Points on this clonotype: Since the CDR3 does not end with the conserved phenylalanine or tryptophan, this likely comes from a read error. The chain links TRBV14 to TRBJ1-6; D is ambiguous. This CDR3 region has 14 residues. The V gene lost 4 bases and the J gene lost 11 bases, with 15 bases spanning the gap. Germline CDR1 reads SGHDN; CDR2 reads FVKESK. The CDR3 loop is CASSPEAGRTPLHL. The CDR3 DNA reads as TGTGCCAGCAGCCCCGAAGCGGGTCGGACACCCCTCCACCTT.

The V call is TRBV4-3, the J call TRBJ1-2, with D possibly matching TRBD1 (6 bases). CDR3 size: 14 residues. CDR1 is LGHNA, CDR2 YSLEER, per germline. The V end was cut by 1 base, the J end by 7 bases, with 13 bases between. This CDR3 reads CASSQVRVGGGYTF. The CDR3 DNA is TGCGCCAGCAGCCAAGTCAGGGTAGGGGGTGGCTACACCTTC.

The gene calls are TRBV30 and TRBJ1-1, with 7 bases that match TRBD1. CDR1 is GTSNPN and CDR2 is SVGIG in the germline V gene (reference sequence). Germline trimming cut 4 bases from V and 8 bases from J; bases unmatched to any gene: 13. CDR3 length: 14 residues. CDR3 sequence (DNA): TGTGCCTGGACCAGAAGGGGGCTCGGGACCGAAGCTTTCTTT. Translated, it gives CAWTRRGLGTEAFF.